These 27 T cell receptor beta chains came from one sample sequenced in a study of immune characterization of retroperitoneal liposarcoma. One entry per CDR3 protein results from TCRdb running MiXCR on the PCR reads. The profile shows 10,000 or so distinct CDR3 sequences, 28% of them singletons. The sample was tumor tissue. These receptors were obtained from a male donor with retroperitoneal liposarcoma.

This clonotype turned up a few times. The V gene is TRBV6-1, the J gene TRBJ1-5; D is undetermined. Per the germline V gene, CDR1 is MNHNS and CDR2 is SASEGT. V lost 2 bases and J lost 5, with 7 bases in between. The CDR3 contains 13 residues. The CDR3 bases are TGTGCCAGCAGTGAAAACTGGGATCAGCCCCAGCATTTT. This codes for CASSENWDQPQHF.

This clonotype was seen only a few times. The chain links TRBV6-6 to TRBJ2-7, with TRBD1 matching over 8 bases. The CDR3 covers 15 residues. V dropped 2 bases and J dropped 7; count of bases not matched to a gene: 10. From germline, CDR1 is MNHNY and CDR2 SVGAGI (reference sequence). CDR3 bases: TGTGCCAGCAGTTACGGACAGGGTCACTACAATGAGCAGTACTTC. Its translation is CASSYGQGHYNEQYF.

J is TRBJ2-3 and V is TRBV27; 9 bases agree with TRBD2. This CDR3 is 14 amino acids long. Trimming cost V 6 bases and J 7 bases; bases outside gene matches: 8. Germline V lookup: CDR1 MNHEY, CDR2 SMNVEV (reference sequence). The CDR3 region has the DNA TGTGCCAGCAGGGCGGGAGGGCCGGGGAATACGCAGTATTTT. Its protein is CASRAGGPGNTQYF.

This clonotype is large within its sample. CDR3 protein: CASSSRGVYNEQFF. CDR3 nucleotide sequence: TGTGCCAGCAGCTCGCGGGGGGTCTACAATGAGCAGTTCTTC. V and J are TRBV7-2 and TRBJ2-1, with TRBD2 identical over 8 bases. V lost 4 bases, J lost 3 bases, and 2 bases stayed unmatched. This CDR3 spans 14 amino acids. Germline V gene data show CDR1 as SGHTA and CDR2 as FQGNSA.

V usage is TRBV6-1 and J usage is TRBJ2-1, with 7 bases aligning to TRBD2. Germline V lookup: CDR1 MNHNS, CDR2 SASEGT. This CDR3 has 15 amino acids. The V and J ends lost 2 bases and 13 bases, in that order; junction bases with no gene match: 14. This chain's CDR3 is CASSEFAGDQETQFF. The CDR3, as DNA: TGTGCCAGCAGTGAATTCGCGGGGGACCAAGAGACCCAGTTCTTC.

Sample share makes this clonotype medium-sized. The chain joins TRBV6-1 to TRBJ2-1, with 10 positions matching TRBD2. The end of the DNA is better explained by TRBJ2-7, so the J call may be wrong. The germline V gene has CDR1 MNHNS and CDR2 SASEGT. This CDR3 spans 20 amino acids. CDR3 amino acids: CASSEVQSPSGGRTYNEQYF. The DNA of the CDR3 is TGTGCCAGCAGTGAAGTTCAAAGCCCTAGCGGGGGACGTACCTACAATGAGCAGTACTTC.

This clonotype qualifies as medium-sized. The chain joins TRBV6-1 to TRBJ2-7, with 7 bases that match TRBD2. The V segment lost 10 bases and the J segment 6 bases; nucleotides outside the gene matches: 9. CDR3 length: 12 amino acids. CDR1 MNHNS and CDR2 SASEGT come from the germline V gene. The chain's CDR3 is CATMRGRSEQYF. CDR3 bases: TGTGCCACAATGCGGGGGAGAAGCGAGCAGTACTTC.

The rearrangement links TRBV11-3 to TRBJ2-1; perhaps TRBD1 as D (6 bases). Per germline, CDR1 SGHNT and CDR2 YENEEA. Trimming left V 2 bases short and J 3 bases short, with 11 bases between. CDR3 size: 15 residues. CDR3 nucleotides: TGTGCCAGCAGCTTAAAGGGGGACCTCTACAATGAGCAGTTCTTC. Residues: CASSLKGDLYNEQFF.

This clonotype is categorized as medium-sized. The V call is TRBV7-6, the J call TRBJ2-1; possible D gene TRBD2, 6 bases. The germline V gene has CDR1 SGHVS and CDR2 FNYEAQ. The CDR3 is made up of 14 amino acids. Trimming shortened V by 2 bases and J by 8 bases, and 13 bases separated the two germline ends. The CDR3: CASSLSGSSYEQFF. CDR3 DNA sequence: TGTGCCAGCAGCTTAAGCGGGTCTAGTTATGAGCAGTTCTTC.

The chain uses TRBV11-2 and TRBJ2-5; the D is unclear. The end of the DNA aligns better with TRBJ2-1, so the J call may be wrong. The CDR3 runs 15 residues. Germline-derived CDR1 and CDR2 are SGHAT and FQNNGV. In DNA, the CDR3 is TGTGCCAGCAGCCCGGGCTGGGGAAGTCAAGAGACCCAGTTCTTC. Its translation is CASSPGWGSQETQFF.

This clonotype is termed medium-sized. The CDR3, as DNA: TGTGCCAGCAGCTTAAGTGTGGCTAGCGGGAGTGTAGAGACCCAGTACTTC. Protein: CASSLSVASGSVETQYF. The genes are TRBV7-6 and TRBJ2-5, with 10 bases matching TRBD2. Germline values: CDR1 SGHVS, CDR2 FNYEAQ. This CDR3 contains 17 residues. V dropped 2 bases and J dropped 4; count of bases not matched to a gene: 10.

Here the CDR3 DNA reads TGTGCCTCCGTGGGGGGGGGCTCCTACAATGAGCAGTTCTTC. Amino acid sequence: CASVGGGSYNEQFF. The V and J genes are TRBV12-3 or TRBV12-4 and TRBJ2-1; 7 bases fit TRBD2. CDR3 length: 14 residues. Trimming at V came to 11 bases and at J to 0 bases, leaving 7 bases not matched to a gene.

This clonotype has ten or more counts. This sequence joins TRBV6-1 and TRBJ2-3; 8 positions agree with TRBD1. The germline V gene encodes CDR1 MNHNS and CDR2 SASEGT. The CDR3 is 14 amino acids. Germline trimming cut 7 bases from V and 3 bases from J; bases unmatched to any gene: 6. In nucleotides, the CDR3 is TGTGCCAGCACCCTTGGGACAGGAACAGATACGCAGTATTTT. It encodes CASTLGTGTDTQYF.

Within the sample, this clonotype is medium-sized. One end of the junction is discordant with germline, which a read error may explain. This chain joins TRBV27 and TRBJ2-1, with 12 positions matching TRBD2. Germline V gene data show CDR1 as MNHEY and CDR2 as SMNVEV (reference sequence). The CDR3 covers 14 residues. The CDR3 protein is CASSPARTSGTLLF. In nucleotides, the CDR3 is TGTGCCAGCAGTCCCGCTCGGACTAGCGGGACTCTGCTCTTC.

The chain carries TRBV10-1 and TRBJ1-1; maybe TRBD1 (5 bases). CDR3 length equals 12 residues. From germline, CDR1 is WNHNN and CDR2 SYGVQD (reference sequence). Trimming removed 3 bases at V and 8 bases at J, with 10 bases between. CDR3 region: CASSDLNREAFF. CDR3 DNA sequence: TGCGCCAGCAGTGACCTTAACAGGGAAGCTTTCTTT.

The rearrangement joins TRBV6-6 to TRBJ2-4, with TRBD2 matching 8 bases. Germline V gene sequence: CDR1 MNHNY, CDR2 SVGAGI (reference sequence). The CDR3 is 15 amino acids. Trimming removed 2 bases from V and 13 bases from J; junction bases left unmatched: 13. CDR3: CASSYHAGGGNEQYF. The CDR3 region has the DNA TGTGCCAGCAGTTACCACGCGGGAGGAGGTAATGAGCAGTACTTC.

This chain's CDR3 is CASSEKGSSYEQFF. CDR3 nucleotides: TGTGCCAGCAGTGAAAAGGGCAGTTCCTACGAGCAGTTCTTC. The genes are TRBV6-1 and TRBJ2-1; D not certain. V was trimmed by 2 bases and J by 10 bases, leaving 15 bases between them. The CDR3 covers 14 residues. Germline V lookup: CDR1 MNHNS, CDR2 SASEGT.

This clonotype has a count of ten or more. This chain joins TRBV12-3 or TRBV12-4 and TRBJ2-1; D not resolved. Trimming removed 4 bases from V and 2 bases from J, with 12 bases in between. The CDR3 is 15 amino acids. CDR3 loop: CASSSDIGAYNEQFF. CDR3 nucleotides: TGTGCCAGCAGTTCAGACATTGGGGCCTACAATGAGCAGTTCTTC.

This clonotype occurred a few times. The V gene is TRBV25-1, the J gene TRBJ2-1; tentative D call: TRBD1 (5 bases). The germline CDR1 and CDR2 sequences are MGHDK and SYGVNS. V was pared by 1 base and J by 13 bases, with 26 bases between. This CDR3 contains 17 residues. This chain's CDR3 is CASSEWRVDRPKETQFF. The DNA for the CDR3 is TGTGCCAGCAGTGAATGGCGCGTTGACAGACCAAAAGAGACCCAGTTCTTC.

Judged by abundance, this clonotype is medium-sized. The chain uses TRBV6-1 and TRBJ2-5; D not certain. With the DNA end fitting TRBJ2-7 better, the J assignment may be wrong. Germline V CDR1 and CDR2: MNHNS, SASEGT. CDR3 size: 14 residues. The CDR3 reads CASSEGGRSYEQYF. CDR3 DNA sequence: TGTGCCAGCAGTGAAGGAGGCAGAAGTTACGAGCAGTACTTC.

V gene TRBV6-1 combines with J gene TRBJ1-2, with D tentatively TRBD1 (5 bases). Germline CDR1 is MNHNS and CDR2 is SASEGT. The CDR3 consists of 14 residues. Between the trimmed V and J ends, which lost 10 bases and 7 bases, there was a span of 22 bases. CDR3: CATTRTGAGGGYTF. CDR3 DNA sequence: TGTGCCACCACTCGAACCGGGGCCGGCGGTGGCTACACCTTC.

The chain combines TRBV7-2 with TRBJ2-1; D is unresolved. The J call may be faulty, since TRBJ2-7 better matches the DNA end. Germline V CDR1 and CDR2: SGHTA, FQGNSA. The CDR3 contains 15 residues. CDR3 DNA sequence: TGTGCCAGCAGCTTGGGCGTCAGCTCCTACAATGAGCAGTACTTC. Protein: CASSLGVSSYNEQYF.

In its sample, this clonotype is medium-sized. The gene calls are TRBV6-1 and TRBJ2-3; 12 bases map to TRBD2. Trimming removed 6 bases from V and 4 bases from J; junction bases left unmatched: 11. There are 17 residues in the CDR3. CDR1 is MNHNS, CDR2 SASEGT, per germline. The CDR3 loop is CASRARLAGARADTQYF. CDR3 DNA: TGTGCCAGCAGGGCCAGACTAGCGGGGGCGCGAGCAGATACGCAGTATTTT.

V is TRBV7-1 and J is TRBJ2-5, with 7 bases that match TRBD1. The last part of the DNA fits TRBJ2-1 better; the J call may be wrong. TRBV7-1 carries the ORF label, with uncertain function. The CDR3 consists of 13 residues. The CDR3 DNA reads TGTGCCAGCAGCTCCACTGACAGGGACGAGCAGTTCTTC. The encoded protein is CASSSTDRDEQFF.

This clonotype was recorded a few times. The chain combines TRBV6-1 with TRBJ2-4; 9 nucleotides agree with TRBD2. This CDR3 spans 19 amino acids. The V segment lost 5 bases and the J segment 0 bases; nucleotides outside the gene matches: 14. Germline CDR1 reads MNHNS; CDR2 reads SASEGT. CDR3 region: CASSSRGAGGVRAKNIQYF. In DNA form, the CDR3 reads TGTGCCAGCAGTTCCCGGGGAGCGGGAGGCGTACGAGCCAAAAACATTCAGTACTTC.

The chain employs TRBV12-3 or TRBV12-4 and TRBJ2-4; D is perhaps TRBD2 (6 bases). The CDR3 has 14 amino acids. Trimming cost V 5 bases and J 7 bases, with 15 bases left between them. The CDR3, as DNA: TGTGCCAGCAGTCCCCGCGGGGCTTCTAACATTCAGTACTTC. It yields the protein CASSPRGASNIQYF.

The CDR3 loop reads CASSWGLAEYNEQFF. Here the CDR3 DNA reads TGCGCCAGCAGCTGGGGACTAGCGGAGTACAATGAGCAGTTCTTC. The chain couples TRBV5-1 to TRBJ2-1; TRBD2 aligns across 11 bases. Germline V gene sequence: CDR1 SGHRS, CDR2 YFSETQ. J was trimmed by 4 bases and V by 3 bases; bases with no gene match: 3. The CDR3 spans 15 residues.